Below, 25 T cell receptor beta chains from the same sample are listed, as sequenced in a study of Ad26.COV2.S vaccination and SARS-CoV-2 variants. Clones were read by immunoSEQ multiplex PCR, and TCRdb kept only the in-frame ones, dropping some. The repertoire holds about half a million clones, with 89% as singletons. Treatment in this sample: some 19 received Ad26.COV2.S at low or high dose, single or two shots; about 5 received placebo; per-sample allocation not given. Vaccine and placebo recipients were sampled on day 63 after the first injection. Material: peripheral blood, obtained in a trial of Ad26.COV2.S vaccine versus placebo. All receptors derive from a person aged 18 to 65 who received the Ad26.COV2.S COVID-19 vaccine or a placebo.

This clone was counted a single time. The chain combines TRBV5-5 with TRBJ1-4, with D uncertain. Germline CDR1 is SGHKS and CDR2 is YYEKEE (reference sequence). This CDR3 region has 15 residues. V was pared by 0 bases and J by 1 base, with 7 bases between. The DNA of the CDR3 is TGTGCCAGCAGCTTGGAGTTCAGAACTAATGAAAAACTGTTTTTT. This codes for CASSLEFRTNEKLFF.

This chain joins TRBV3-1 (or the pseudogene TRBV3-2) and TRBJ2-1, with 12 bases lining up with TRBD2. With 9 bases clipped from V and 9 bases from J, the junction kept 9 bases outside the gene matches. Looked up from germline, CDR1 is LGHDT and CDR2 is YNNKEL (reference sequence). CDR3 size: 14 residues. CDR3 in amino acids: CASRASGGAVEQFF. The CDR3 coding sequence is TGTGCCAGTAGGGCTAGCGGGGGGGCGGTTGAGCAGTTCTTC.

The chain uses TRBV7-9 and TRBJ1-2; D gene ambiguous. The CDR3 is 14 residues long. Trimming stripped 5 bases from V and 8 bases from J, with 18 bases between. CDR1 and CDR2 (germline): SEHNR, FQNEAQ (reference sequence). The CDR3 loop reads CASSHGVELGGYTF. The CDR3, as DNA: TGTGCCAGCAGCCATGGGGTTGAATTGGGGGGCTACACCTTC.

CDR3 bases: TGCGCCAGCAGCCAAGAAGGCAACAATGAGCAGTTCTTC. Translated: CASSQEGNNEQFF. V is TRBV4-3 and J is TRBJ2-1; D is undetermined. CDR1 and CDR2 from the germline V gene are LGHNA and YSLEER. The V and J ends lost 0 bases and 5 bases respectively, with 5 bases between them. The CDR3 spans 13 residues.

The CDR3 DNA sequence: TGTGCCAGCAGTTACGGGACTAGCGGGAGGGCGGAGACCCAGTACTTC. It is translated as CASSYGTSGRAETQYF. The chain has TRBV6-5 and TRBJ2-5, with 16 positions matching TRBD2. V gave up 2 bases and J gave up 5 bases; unmatched junction bases: 2. CDR1 is MNHEY, CDR2 SVGAGI, per germline. CDR3 size: 16 residues.

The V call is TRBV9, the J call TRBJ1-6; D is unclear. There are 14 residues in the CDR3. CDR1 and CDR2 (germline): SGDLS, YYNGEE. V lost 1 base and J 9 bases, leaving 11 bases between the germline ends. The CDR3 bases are TGTGCCAGCAGCGTAAGCTTCGTTTCTTCACCCCTCCACTTT. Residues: CASSVSFVSSPLHF.

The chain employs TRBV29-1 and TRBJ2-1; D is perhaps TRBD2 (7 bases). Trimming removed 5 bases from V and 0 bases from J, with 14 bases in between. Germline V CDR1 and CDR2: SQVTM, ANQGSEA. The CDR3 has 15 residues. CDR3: CSVRGDIASYNEQFF. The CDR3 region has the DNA TGCAGCGTTCGGGGGGACATAGCCTCCTACAATGAGCAGTTCTTC.

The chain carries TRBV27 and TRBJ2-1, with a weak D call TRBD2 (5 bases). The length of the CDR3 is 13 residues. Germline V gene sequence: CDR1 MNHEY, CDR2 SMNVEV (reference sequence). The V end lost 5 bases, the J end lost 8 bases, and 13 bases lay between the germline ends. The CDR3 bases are TGTGCCAGCAGTGGTGGGAGAGGGTATGAGCAGTTCTTC. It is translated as CASSGGRGYEQFF.

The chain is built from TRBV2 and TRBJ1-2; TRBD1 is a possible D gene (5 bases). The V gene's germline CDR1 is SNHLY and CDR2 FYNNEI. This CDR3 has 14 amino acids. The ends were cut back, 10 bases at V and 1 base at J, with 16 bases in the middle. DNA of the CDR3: TGTGCCATCACCGGGACGGATATTAACTATGGCTACACCTTC. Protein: CAITGTDINYGYTF.

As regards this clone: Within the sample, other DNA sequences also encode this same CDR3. CDR3 nucleotides: TGCAGCGTTGAAGATCGTCCCTACGAGCAGTACTTC. Translating it yields CSVEDRPYEQYF. J is TRBJ2-7 and V is TRBV29-1, with D unclear. This CDR3 is built from 12 residues. V lost 0 bases to trimming and J lost 2 bases, with 5 bases between them. Germline CDR1 reads SQVTM; CDR2 reads ANQGSEA.

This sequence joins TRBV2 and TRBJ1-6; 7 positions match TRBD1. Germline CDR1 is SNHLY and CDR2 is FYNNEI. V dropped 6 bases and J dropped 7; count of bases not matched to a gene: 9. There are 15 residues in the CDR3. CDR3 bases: TGTGCCAGCAGCGGCTCCGGGACAGCGAATTCACCCCTCCACTTT. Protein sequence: CASSGSGTANSPLHF.

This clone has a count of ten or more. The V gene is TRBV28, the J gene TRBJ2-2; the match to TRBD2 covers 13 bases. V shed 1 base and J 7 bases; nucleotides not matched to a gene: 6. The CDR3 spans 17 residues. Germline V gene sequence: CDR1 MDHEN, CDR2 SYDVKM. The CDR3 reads CASSLFGTSGRVGELFF. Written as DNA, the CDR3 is TGTGCCAGCAGTTTATTTGGAACTAGCGGGAGGGTCGGGGAGCTGTTTTTT.

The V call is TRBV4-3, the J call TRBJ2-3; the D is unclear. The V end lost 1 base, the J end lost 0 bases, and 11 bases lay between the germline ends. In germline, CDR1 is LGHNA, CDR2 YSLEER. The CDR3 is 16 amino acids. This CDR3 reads CASSQGDPISTDTQYF. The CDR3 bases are TGCGCCAGCAGCCAAGGAGACCCAATTAGCACAGATACGCAGTATTTT.

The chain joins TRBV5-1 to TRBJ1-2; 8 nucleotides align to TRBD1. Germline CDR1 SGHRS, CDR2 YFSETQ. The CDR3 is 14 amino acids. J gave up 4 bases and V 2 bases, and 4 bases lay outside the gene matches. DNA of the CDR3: TGCGCCAGCAGCTTCCAGGGGGCTAGCTATGGCTACACCTTC. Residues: CASSFQGASYGYTF.

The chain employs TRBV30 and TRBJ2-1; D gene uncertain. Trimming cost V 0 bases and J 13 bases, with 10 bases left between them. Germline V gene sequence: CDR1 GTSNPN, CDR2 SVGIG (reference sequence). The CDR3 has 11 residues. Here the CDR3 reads CAWSVMGKQFF. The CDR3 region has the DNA TGTGCCTGGAGTGTGATGGGGAAACAGTTCTTC.

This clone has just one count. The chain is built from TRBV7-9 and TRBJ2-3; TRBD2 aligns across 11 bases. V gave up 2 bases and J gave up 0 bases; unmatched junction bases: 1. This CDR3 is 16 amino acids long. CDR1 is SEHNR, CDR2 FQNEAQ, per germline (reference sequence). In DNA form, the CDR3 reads TGTGCCAGCAGCTTACTAGCGGGGGGAAGCACAGATACGCAGTATTTT. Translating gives CASSLLAGGSTDTQYF.

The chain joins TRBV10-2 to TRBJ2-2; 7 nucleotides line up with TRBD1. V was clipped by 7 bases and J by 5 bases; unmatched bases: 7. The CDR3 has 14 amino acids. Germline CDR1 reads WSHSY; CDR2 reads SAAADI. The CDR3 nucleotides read TGCGCCAGCATCCGACAGGGCCTAACCGGGGAGCTGTTTTTT. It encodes CASIRQGLTGELFF.

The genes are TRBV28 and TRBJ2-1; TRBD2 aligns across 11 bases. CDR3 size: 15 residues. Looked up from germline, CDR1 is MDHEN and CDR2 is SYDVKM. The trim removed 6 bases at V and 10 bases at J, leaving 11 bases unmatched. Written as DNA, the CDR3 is TGTGCCAGCAGGTCTACTAGCGGGAGATTCAACGAGCAGTTCTTC. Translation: CASRSTSGRFNEQFF.

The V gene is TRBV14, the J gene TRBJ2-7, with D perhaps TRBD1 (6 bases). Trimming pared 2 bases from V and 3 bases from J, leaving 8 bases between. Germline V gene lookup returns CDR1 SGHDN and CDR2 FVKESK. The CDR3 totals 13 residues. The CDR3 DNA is TGTGCCAGCAGCCAAACGGACAGCTACGAGCAGTACTTC. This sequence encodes CASSQTDSYEQYF. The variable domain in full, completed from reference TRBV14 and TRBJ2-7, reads EAGVTQFPSHSVIEKGQTVTLRCDPISGHDNLYWYRRVMGKEIKFLLHFVKESKQDESGMPNNRFLAERTGGTYSTLKVQPAELEDSGVYFCASSQTDSYEQYFGPGTRLTVT.

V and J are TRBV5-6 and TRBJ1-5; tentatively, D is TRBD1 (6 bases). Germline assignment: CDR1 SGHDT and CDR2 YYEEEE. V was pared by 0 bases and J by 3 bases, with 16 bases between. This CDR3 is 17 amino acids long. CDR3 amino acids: CASSLDSRRGANQPQHF. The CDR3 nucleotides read TGTGCCAGCAGCTTGGATAGTAGGCGGGGGGCCAATCAGCCCCAGCATTTT.

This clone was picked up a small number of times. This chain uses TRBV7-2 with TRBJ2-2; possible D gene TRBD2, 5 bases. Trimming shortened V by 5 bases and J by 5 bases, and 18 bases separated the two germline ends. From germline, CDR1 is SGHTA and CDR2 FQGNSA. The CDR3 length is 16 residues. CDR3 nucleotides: TGTGCCAGCAGCCTCGGACCTTTTACGGGGACCGGGGAGCTGTTTTTT. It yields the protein CASSLGPFTGTGELFF.

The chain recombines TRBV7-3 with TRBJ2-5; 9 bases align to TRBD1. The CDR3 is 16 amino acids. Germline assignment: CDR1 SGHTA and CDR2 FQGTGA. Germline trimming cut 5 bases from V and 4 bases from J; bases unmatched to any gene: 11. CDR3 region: CASSLRGTGTGETQYF. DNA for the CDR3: TGTGCCAGCAGCCTTCGGGGGACAGGGACGGGAGAGACCCAGTACTTC. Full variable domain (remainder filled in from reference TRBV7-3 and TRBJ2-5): GAGVSQTPSNKVTEKGKYVELRCDPISGHTALYWYRQSLGQGPEFLIYFQGTGAADDSGLPNDRFFAVRPEGSVSTLKIQRTERGDSAVYLCASSLRGTGTGETQYFGPGTRLLVL.

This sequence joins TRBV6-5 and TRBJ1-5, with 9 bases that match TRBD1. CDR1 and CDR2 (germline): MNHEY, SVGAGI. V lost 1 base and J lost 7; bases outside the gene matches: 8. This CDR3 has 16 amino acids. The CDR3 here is CASSYLETGGKQPQHF. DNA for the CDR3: TGTGCCAGCAGTTACTTAGAGACAGGGGGTAAGCAGCCCCAGCATTTT.

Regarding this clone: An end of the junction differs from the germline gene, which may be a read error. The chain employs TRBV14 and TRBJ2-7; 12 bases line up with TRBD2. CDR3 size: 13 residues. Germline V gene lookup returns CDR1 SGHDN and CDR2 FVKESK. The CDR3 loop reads CASSQRLAGDPDF. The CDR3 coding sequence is TGTGCCAGCAGCCAGCGACTAGCGGGAGATCCAGACTTC.

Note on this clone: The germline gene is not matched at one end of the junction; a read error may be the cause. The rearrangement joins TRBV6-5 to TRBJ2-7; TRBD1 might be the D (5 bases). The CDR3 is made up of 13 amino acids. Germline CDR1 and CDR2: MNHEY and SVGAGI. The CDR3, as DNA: TGTGCCAGCAGCCAGAACCCAGGCAGGGCGGTCTCCTTC. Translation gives CASSQNPGRAVSF.